A selection of T cell receptor beta chains follows, all from one sample in a study of control samples from healthy donors and cancer patients. Measured with immunoSEQ multiplex PCR; TCRdb has only the in-frame clones, and not every one. The sample has some 130,000 clones, 80% to 95% seen once; the top ten hold more than 2%. Sequencing was performed on blood. These receptors were taken from a man between 18 and 35 years old in good health. The CDR3 runs from the conserved cysteine through the conserved F or W. A D gene is named only where the DNA matches it firmly. Rows give clone size only sometimes, using once, few, many, or a class for an expanded clone.

clone_size	j_call	d_call	v_call	cdr3_nt	cdr3_aa
NA	TRBJ2-7	NA	TRBV3-1/TRBV3-2	TGTGCCAGCAGCCAAGAAAGAGCGCGCTCCTACGAGCAGTACTTC	CASSQERARSYEQYF
NA	TRBJ2-7	NA	TRBV14	TGTGCCAGCAGCGCCTTACGGGAATCCTACGAGCAGTACTTC	CASSALRESYEQYF
NA	TRBJ2-1	TRBD2	TRBV19	TGTGCCAGTAGTATACGCACGGTAGCGGGAGGGAATGAGCAGTTCTTC	CASSIRTVAGGNEQFF
few	TRBJ1-5	NA	TRBV28	TGTGCCAGCAGTTTCCGGGCAGTTAACAATCAGCCCCAGCATTTT	CASSFRAVNNQPQHF
NA	TRBJ2-1	TRBD2	TRBV12-5	TGTGCCTCAGGGACTAGCGGGTGGGCTTACTACAATGAGCAGTTCTTC	CASGTSGWAYYNEQFF
NA	TRBJ1-6	NA	TRBV5-8	TGTGCCAGCAGCGTGGCCCTGACGGTCCAGATTAATTCACCCCTCCACTTT	CASSVALTVQINSPLHF
NA	TRBJ1-6	NA	TRBV2	TGTGCCAGCAGTGTGGCGGGGGACTATTCACCCCTCCACTTT	CASSVAGDYSPLHF
once	TRBJ2-1	NA	TRBV14	TGTGCCAGCAGCCAAGGGGATAGCTCCTACAATGAGCAGTTCTTC	CASSQGDSSYNEQFF
NA	TRBJ2-1	NA	TRBV6-1	TGTGCCAGCAGTGAATCGGTGGGGGTAGGGTCCTACAATGAGCAGTTCTTC	CASSESVGVGSYNEQFF
NA	TRBJ2-3	NA	TRBV2	TGTGCCAGCAGTGAACACCTCGGACGGTCCACAGATACGCAGTATTTT	CASSEHLGRSTDTQYF
few	TRBJ1-5	NA	TRBV28	TGTGCCAGCAGACATGCCTGGGGGGGCGTCTATCAGCCCCAGCATTTT	CASRHAWGGVYQPQHF
NA	TRBJ1-1	NA	TRBV21-1	TGTGCCCCCAAGGCGGGAGGCACTGAAGCTTTCTTT	CAPKAGGTEAFF
NA	TRBJ1-4	NA	TRBV29-1	TGCAGCGTTGAAGATCGGCAGGGTAATGAAAAACTGTTTTTT	CSVEDRQGNEKLFF
NA	TRBJ2-3	TRBD2	TRBV15	TGTGCCACCAGCAGAGGCATGGGGGGGAGCACAGATACGCAGTATTTT	CATSRGMGGSTDTQYF
NA	TRBJ2-1	NA	TRBV7-3	TGTGCCAGCAGCTTAAATGCGAATGAGCAGTTCTTC	CASSLNANEQFF
NA	TRBJ2-3	NA	TRBV7-9	TGTGCCAGCAGCCAAGGGACCCTCAAGTTGACAGATACGCAGTATTTT	CASSQGTLKLTDTQYF
NA	TRBJ2-5	TRBD2	TRBV5-4	TGTGCCAGCAGCTTGGCGGTAGCGGGAGGACAAGAGACCCAGTACTTC	CASSLAVAGGQETQYF
NA	TRBJ2-7	TRBD1	TRBV9	TGTGCCAGCAGCTCTAATGGACAGGCCCTTCACTACGAGCAGTACTTC	CASSSNGQALHYEQYF
NA	TRBJ2-1	TRBD1	TRBV6-1	TGTGCCAGCAGTGCCCACAGGGGACGAGGGGACAATGAGCAGTTCTTC	CASSAHRGRGDNEQFF
NA	TRBJ1-6	TRBD1	TRBV5-1	TGCGCCAGCACCCAGGACAGGGGTTACTCACCCCTCCACTTT	CASTQDRGYSPLHF
NA	TRBJ2-5	NA	TRBV7-9	TGTGCCAGCAGCCTCAAAGAGACCCAGTACTTC	CASSLKETQYF
NA	TRBJ2-7	NA	TRBV7-9	TGTGCCAGCAGCCACGGAAACTACGAGCAGTACTTC	CASSHGNYEQYF
NA	TRBJ1-2	NA	TRBV6-6	TGTGCCAGCAGCCTACGGGCGGGGGACTATGGCTACACCTTC	CASSLRAGDYGYTF
NA	TRBJ2-5	NA	TRBV12-3/TRBV12-4	TGTGCCAGCAGTTTTTCGGGGACCCAGTACTTC	CASSFSGTQYF
NA	TRBJ2-6	NA	TRBV7-7	TGTGCTAGCAGCTTAGGCCCGGCGGGGGCCAACGTCCTGACTTTC	CASSLGPAGANVLTF
once	TRBJ1-3	NA	TRBV15	TGTGCCACGGGAAGAGGGAGCTCTGGAAACACCATATATTTT	CATGRGSSGNTIYF
NA	TRBJ2-7	NA	TRBV5-1	TGCGCCAGCAGCTTGGGAGTACGCGACGACCTCTACGAGCAGTACTTC	CASSLGVRDDLYEQYF
NA	TRBJ2-1	TRBD2	TRBV10-3	TGTGCCATCAGTGAGCGAGGGGCGGGGGGCTACAATGAGCAGTTCTTC	CAISERGAGGYNEQFF
NA	TRBJ1-2	TRBD1	TRBV30	TGTGCCTGGAGTAGAGATGGGACAGGAAACTATGGCTACACCTTC	CAWSRDGTGNYGYTF
NA	TRBJ2-5	NA	TRBV7-9	TGTGCCAGCAGCTCGGCCGGGAGTCGGGAGACCCAGTACTTC	CASSSAGSRETQYF
NA	TRBJ2-3	NA	TRBV18	TGTGCCAGCTCACCACCGGTTAGAGATACGCAGTATTTT	CASSPPVRDTQYF
NA	TRBJ1-4	TRBD1	TRBV7-9	TGTGCCAGCAGCGTTAAGACAGGGACAAATGAAAAACTGTTTTTT	CASSVKTGTNEKLFF
NA	TRBJ1-1	NA	TRBV2	TGTGCCAGCAGTGATAGCGGGGGGCTGAACACTGAAGCTTTCTTT	CASSDSGGLNTEAFF
NA	TRBJ2-1	NA	TRBV9	TGTGCCAGCAGCGCCGCTACCGGCTGGGGGAGATACAATGAGCAGTTCTTC	CASSAATGWGRYNEQFF
NA	TRBJ2-5	NA	TRBV11-2	TGTGCCAGCAGCTTAATAGTCAGGGCCCAAGAGACCCAGTACTTC	CASSLIVRAQETQYF
NA	TRBJ2-1	NA	TRBV7-2	TGTGCCAGCAGCTTAGATAATGGCCTTATTGAGCAGTTCTTC	CASSLDNGLIEQFF
NA	TRBJ1-5	NA	TRBV11-2	TGTGCCAGCAGCTACGGGACGGATAGCAATCAGCCCCAGCATTTT	CASSYGTDSNQPQHF
NA	TRBJ2-1	TRBD2	TRBV10-3	TGTGCCATCAGGGAACTAGCGGGAGTCTACAATGAGCAGTTCTTC	CAIRELAGVYNEQFF
NA	TRBJ1-3	NA	TRBV7-3	TGTGCCAGCAGCTTAACCTCTGGAAACACCATATATTTT	CASSLTSGNTIYF
NA	TRBJ2-3	NA	TRBV9	TGTGCCAGCAGCGGAAGTATGGCGAAGAGCACAGATACGCAGTATTTT	CASSGSMAKSTDTQYF
once	TRBJ2-1	NA	TRBV5-1	TGCGCCAGCAGCTCAGTGCAGGGACACAATGAGCAGTTCTTC	CASSSVQGHNEQFF
NA	TRBJ1-4	TRBD1	TRBV2	TGTGCCAGCAGTGATGGACAGGGTTATGAAAAACTGTTTTTT	CASSDGQGYEKLFF
NA	TRBJ2-1	TRBD2	TRBV7-9	TGTGCCAGCAGCTTTGGAGCGGGAGACAATGAGCAGTTCTTC	CASSFGAGDNEQFF
NA	TRBJ2-7	NA	TRBV29-1	TGCAGCGCCGTCAAGACCGACACTTACGAGCAGTACTTC	CSAVKTDTYEQYF
NA	TRBJ2-4	TRBD2	TRBV11-2	TGTGCCAGCAGTACTAGCGGGTTCTCGGTGGACATTCAGTACTTC	CASSTSGFSVDIQYF
NA	TRBJ2-2	NA	TRBV19	TGTGCCAGTAGTACGGTCGGCTCGAGTACCGGGGAGCTGTTTTTT	CASSTVGSSTGELFF
NA	TRBJ2-5	NA	TRBV14	TGTGCCAGCATGGGGCAGAGCCAAGAGACCCAGTACTTC	CASMGQSQETQYF
NA	TRBJ1-1	NA	TRBV2	TGTGCCAGCAGTGACCGGACACCGAACACTGAAGCTTTCTTT	CASSDRTPNTEAFF
NA	TRBJ1-4	TRBD1	TRBV19	TGTGCCAGTAGTAGGACAGGGGGCCTTTTTGGTGAAAAACTGTTTTTT	CASSRTGGLFGEKLFF
NA	TRBJ2-2	TRBD1	TRBV4-3	TGCGCCAGCAGCCAGACCGGGACAGGGGTCACCGGGGAGCTGTTTTTT	CASSQTGTGVTGELFF
once	TRBJ2-3	TRBD2	TRBV4-1	TGCGCCAGCAGCCAAACTAGCGGGAGGTGGGACACAGATACGCAGTATTTT	CASSQTSGRWDTDTQYF
NA	TRBJ1-2	NA	TRBV5-1	TGCGCCAGCAGCTTGGAGGCGGAAAATGGCTACACCTTC	CASSLEAENGYTF
NA	TRBJ2-2	TRBD1	TRBV9	TGTGCCAGCAGACCCAGCGGGACAGGGTCCGACGGGGAGCTGTTTTTT	CASRPSGTGSDGELFF
NA	TRBJ2-1	TRBD2	TRBV5-1	TGCGCCAGCAGCTTGAGCGGGGGGCCCTACAATGAGCAGTTCTTC	CASSLSGGPYNEQFF
NA	TRBJ2-3	TRBD1	TRBV24-1	TGTGCCACCAGTGACCCTTCAGGGGGCAGGGATACGCAGTATTTT	CATSDPSGGRDTQYF
NA	TRBJ1-6	TRBD1	TRBV18	TGTGCCAGCTCGCCGACAGGGCTAAATTCACCCCTCCACTTT	CASSPTGLNSPLHF
NA	TRBJ1-6	NA	TRBV27	TGTGCCAGCAGTTTTGTTTTGGATTCACCCCTCCACTTT	CASSFVLDSPLHF